These 27 T cell receptor beta chains share one sample of origin, sequenced in a study of blood T cells in healthy people across ages. A sample-barcoded 5' primer and a J-beta primer mix were used in a second PCR of about 6 to 12 cycles. TCRdb re-derived calls from the 5' RACE reads in MiXCR, one entry per CDR3 protein. The profile covers fewer than 1.5 million distinct CDR3 sequences, with around 39% appearing a single time and roughly 7.7% taken by the ten largest. Sequencing input: blood. Receptors originate from a woman aged 18-30 years in good health.

This rearrangement joins TRBV7-2 to TRBJ2-1; D is ambiguous. CDR1 is SGHTA, CDR2 FQGNSA, per germline. This CDR3 contains 15 residues. Deletions cut 2 bases from V and 4 bases from J, with 12 bases between. CDR3 protein: CASSLLALRYNEQFF. The CDR3 coding sequence is TGTGCCAGCAGCTTACTGGCGCTACGGTACAATGAGCAGTTCTTC.

In the case of this clonotype: The junction does not match germline at one end; this may be a read error. The chain joins TRBV20-1 to TRBJ2-4, with TRBD2 matching 13 bases. The CDR3 has 16 residues. CDR1 is DFQATT, CDR2 SNEGSKA, per germline (reference sequence). CDR3: CGATTSGRGTKNIQYF. As DNA, the CDR3 is TGCGGTGCCACCACTAGCGGGAGGGGGACCAAAAACATTCAGTACTTC.

The chain couples TRBV20-1 to TRBJ2-7, with 8 bases aligning to TRBD2. The CDR3 length is 15 residues. Germline loops: CDR1 DFQATT, CDR2 SNEGSKA (reference sequence). The J segment lost 3 bases and the V segment lost 4 bases, leaving 11 bases of the junction unmatched. The CDR3 region has the DNA TGCAGTGCTAAGCTCTCCCTAGCGGGCTACTACGAGCAGTACTTC. Protein: CSAKLSLAGYYEQYF.

The table lists this clonotype with a few counts. This chain links TRBV7-9 with TRBJ1-1, with D hard to call. The CDR3 covers 12 residues. CDR1 SEHNR and CDR2 FQNEAQ come from the germline V gene (reference sequence). Between the trimmed V and J ends, which lost 10 bases and 4 bases, there was a span of 13 bases. CDR3 sequence (DNA): TGTGCCACCCCTCTTGGAGGCACTGAAGCTTTCTTT. Its protein is CATPLGGTEAFF.

This clonotype was observed once. The chain couples TRBV6-2 or TRBV6-3 to TRBJ1-5, with D perhaps TRBD1 (5 bases). Germline CDR1 and CDR2: MNHEY and SVGEGT. V lost 5 bases and J lost 3, with 11 bases in between. There are 14 residues in the CDR3. CDR3 nucleotides: TGTGCCAGCAGTCTCAGGGTAATCAATCAGCCCCAGCATTTT. This sequence encodes CASSLRVINQPQHF.

This chain uses TRBV29-1 with TRBJ2-7; 8 positions match TRBD2. The junction had 14 bases not matched to a gene; V was cut back by 5 bases and J by 5 bases. The V gene's germline CDR1 is SQVTM and CDR2 ANQGSEA. The CDR3 spans 15 residues. The CDR3 sequence is CSVPAASGLGHEQYF. For the CDR3, the DNA is TGCAGCGTTCCTGCGGCTAGCGGGTTGGGCCACGAGCAGTACTTC.

This chain joins TRBV5-5 and TRBJ2-5, with D possibly being TRBD1 (5 bases). CDR1 and CDR2 (germline): SGHKS, YYEKEE (reference sequence). The CDR3 contains 15 residues. V was clipped by 0 bases and J by 7 bases, with 16 bases between them. CDR3 amino acids: CASSLAGWSDGTQYF. The CDR3 DNA follows: TGTGCCAGCAGCTTGGCAGGGTGGTCCGACGGGACCCAGTACTTC.

This clonotype was counted only a few times. This sequence joins TRBV27 and TRBJ2-7; TRBD1 or TRBD2 may be the D gene (5 bases each). CDR1 is MNHEY, CDR2 SMNVEV, per germline (reference sequence). Trimming pared 4 bases from V and 8 bases from J, leaving 18 bases between. This CDR3 has 14 amino acids. In DNA, the CDR3 is TGTGCCAGCAGTTACCGGGACGGTTCCCCCCAGCAGTACTTC. Amino acid sequence: CASSYRDGSPQQYF.

The J gene is TRBJ2-1, the V gene TRBV6-2 or TRBV6-3, with TRBD2 matching over 11 bases. The CDR3 loop spans 15 amino acids. Germline CDR1 MNHEY, CDR2 SVGEGT. Trimming took 7 bases from V and 1 from J; bases not matched to a gene: 3. CDR3 in DNA: TGTGCCAGCACCTCTAGCGGGAGGTCCTACAATGAGCAGTTCTTC. Its translation is CASTSSGRSYNEQFF.

A few counts support this clonotype. V gene TRBV10-3 combines with J gene TRBJ1-5; D remains unclear. Trimming stripped 0 bases from V and 4 bases from J, with 7 bases between. Germline V gene data show CDR1 as ENHRY and CDR2 as SYGVKD. This CDR3 has 14 amino acids. This chain's CDR3 is CAISESGPNQPQHF. The CDR3 DNA reads TGTGCCATCAGTGAGTCGGGCCCAAATCAGCCCCAGCATTTT.

J is TRBJ2-5 and V is TRBV12-3 or TRBV12-4; TRBD1 matches at 9 bases. TRBJ2-7 explains the end of the DNA better; the J call may be wrong. The CDR3 consists of 13 residues. DNA of the CDR3: TGTGCCAGCAGGGGACAGGGATTTTACGAGCAGTACTTC. Translating it yields CASRGQGFYEQYF.

This chain links TRBV11-1 with TRBJ2-3; TRBD2 matches at 11 bases. The CDR3 contains 16 residues. Trimming at V came to 5 bases and at J to 9 bases, leaving 13 bases not matched to a gene. Germline V CDR1 and CDR2: SGHAT, FQDESV (reference sequence). The CDR3 bases are TGTGCCAGCAGCGCTCGACTAGCGGGATTTACTGGGACGCAGTATTTT. Its protein is CASSARLAGFTGTQYF.

The gene calls are TRBV6-1 and TRBJ2-7; 8 bases are a match to TRBD2. The J segment lost 5 bases and the V segment lost 7 bases, leaving 7 bases of the junction unmatched. The length of the CDR3 is 13 residues. CDR1 and CDR2 from the germline V gene are MNHNS and SASEGT. The CDR3 nucleotides read TGTGCCAGCATTAAACAGCGGGAGAACGAGCAGTACTTC. It translates to CASIKQRENEQYF.

This chain joins TRBV10-2 and TRBJ1-1; D is perhaps TRBD1 (5 bases). The CDR3 contains 16 residues. Trimming left V 3 bases short and J 6 bases short, with 20 bases between. Per the germline V gene, CDR1 is WSHSY and CDR2 is SAAADI. Here the CDR3 reads CASSDPPTDITAEAFF. CDR3 sequence (DNA): TGCGCCAGCAGTGACCCTCCAACGGACATCACCGCTGAAGCTTTCTTT.

V and J are TRBV5-5 and TRBJ1-5, with D uncertain. The V end was cut by 4 bases, the J end by 7 bases, with 18 bases between. Germline CDR1 is SGHKS and CDR2 is YYEKEE (reference sequence). The CDR3 extends over 15 amino acids. The CDR3 protein is CASSRGSGYRQPQHF. The DNA of the CDR3 is TGTGCCAGCAGCCGAGGGTCAGGATATCGCCAGCCCCAGCATTTT.

Only a few counts were recorded for this clonotype. The chain carries TRBV7-3 and TRBJ2-1, with TRBD2 as a possible D gene (6 bases). This CDR3 comprises 15 residues. CDR1 and CDR2 from the germline V gene are SGHTA and FQGTGA. Trimming took 6 bases from V and 0 from J, leaving 12 bases between them. CDR3 nucleotide sequence: TGTGCCAGCAGTACGGACGGGAGCTCCTACAATGAGCAGTTCTTC. It translates to CASSTDGSSYNEQFF. The full variable domain, with the rest looked up from reference TRBV7-3 and TRBJ2-1, is GAGVSQTPSNKVTEKGKYVELRCDPISGHTALYWYRQSLGQGPEFLIYFQGTGAADDSGLPNDRFFAVRPEGSVSTLKIQRTERGDSAVYLCASSTDGSSYNEQFFGPGTRLTVL.

For this clonotype: One end of the junction varies from germline; a read error may be responsible. The chain employs TRBV12-3 or TRBV12-4 and TRBJ2-5; no definite D call. The J call may be wrong; the DNA end is better matched by TRBJ2-7. This CDR3 region has 14 residues. CDR3 sequence: CASRFLRDRDEQYF. CDR3 in DNA: TGTGCCAGCCGTTTTTTAAGGGATAGGGACGAGCAGTACTTC.

The V call is TRBV12-3 or TRBV12-4, the J call TRBJ2-3; 8 nucleotides match TRBD2. V dropped 4 bases and J dropped 5; count of bases not matched to a gene: 5. The CDR3 is 14 amino acids. CDR3 protein: CASSSTGGQDTQYF. The CDR3 DNA sequence: TGTGCCAGCAGTTCGACGGGGGGGCAAGATACGCAGTATTTT.

The genes are TRBV5-1 and TRBJ2-1, with 9 bases identical to TRBD1. Germline CDR1 is SGHRS and CDR2 is YFSETQ. Trimming took 0 bases from V and 6 from J; bases not matched to a gene: 4. The CDR3 runs to 15 residues. Here the CDR3 DNA reads TGCGCCAGCAGCTTGGCCACGGACAGGGGCAATGAGCAGTTCTTC. Translation gives CASSLATDRGNEQFF.

V and J are TRBV7-2 and TRBJ2-4, with 9 bases fitting TRBD1. This CDR3 has 14 amino acids. V shed 4 bases, J shed 6 bases, and the junction held 4 bases outside the gene matches. Looked up from germline, CDR1 is SGHTA and CDR2 is FQGNSA. The CDR3 here is CASSWGQGGNIQYF. CDR3 DNA sequence: TGTGCCAGCAGCTGGGGACAGGGAGGAAACATTCAGTACTTC.

This clonotype was detected only once. This chain uses TRBV5-4 with TRBJ2-1; tentative D call: TRBD2 (5 bases). CDR3 length: 17 amino acids. Trimming shortened V by 1 base and J by 5 bases, and 19 bases separated the two germline ends. Germline-derived CDR1 and CDR2 are SGHNT and YYREEE (reference sequence). The CDR3, as DNA: TGTGCCAGCAGCTTGAGGTCAGGAGAATCCGGGGACAATGAGCAGTTCTTC. Its protein is CASSLRSGESGDNEQFF. Using reference TRBV5-4 and TRBJ2-1 for the parts outside the CDR3, the full variable domain is ETGVTQSPTHLIKTRGQQVTLRCSSQSGHNTVSWYQQALGQGPQFIFQYYREEENGRGNFPPRFSGLQFPNYSSELNVNALELDDSALYLCASSLRSGESGDNEQFFGPGTRLTVL.

The J gene is TRBJ2-5, the V gene TRBV4-2; 8 nucleotides align to TRBD1. This CDR3 spans 16 amino acids. The V gene end was trimmed by 1 base and the J gene end by 0 bases; junction bases not matched to a gene: 4. In germline, CDR1 is LGHNA, CDR2 YNFKEQ. CDR3 coding DNA: TGTGCCAGCAGCCAAGCGAGACAGGGGTACCAAGAGACCCAGTACTTC. Protein: CASSQARQGYQETQYF.

The genes are TRBV20-1 and TRBJ1-5; no reliable D call. There are 11 residues in the CDR3. Deletions cut 5 bases from V and 6 bases from J, with 8 bases between. Germline V gene sequence: CDR1 DFQATT, CDR2 SNEGSKA (reference sequence). The DNA for the CDR3 is TGCAGTGCTTCTGAAGGTCAGCCCCAGCATTTT. Amino acids: CSASEGQPQHF.

This clonotype was seen a handful of times. V and J are TRBV6-2 or TRBV6-3 and TRBJ2-2; D gene unclear. Germline CDR1 and CDR2: MNHEY and SVGEGT. This CDR3 has 13 residues. Trimming pared 8 bases from V and 4 bases from J, leaving 11 bases between. CDR3 amino acids: CASGQLTTGELFF. For the CDR3, the DNA is TGTGCCAGCGGGCAATTAACCACCGGGGAGCTGTTTTTT.

This clonotype showed up just a few times. The rearrangement links TRBV7-3 to TRBJ2-1; D is perhaps TRBD1 (5 bases). Germline-derived CDR1 and CDR2 are SGHTA and FQGTGA. Trimming took 5 bases from V and 15 from J, leaving 20 bases between them. The CDR3 is made up of 13 amino acids. The CDR3 coding sequence is TGTGCCAGCAGCCCGCCCTCGACAGCTACGCGGTTCTTC. Protein product: CASSPPSTATRFF.

In the case of this clonotype: At one boundary the junction diverges from the germline segment, which might be a read error. The genes are TRBV28 and TRBJ2-5, with a weak D call TRBD1 (5 bases). With the DNA end fitting TRBJ2-7 better, the J assignment may be wrong. The CDR3 extends over 14 amino acids. Per the germline V gene, CDR1 is MDHEN and CDR2 is SYDVKM. The CDR3 spells CAGSQPGISYEQYF. CDR3 DNA sequence: TGTGCCGGCAGTCAGCCAGGGATTTCCTACGAGCAGTACTTC.

J is TRBJ2-5 and V is TRBV4-2, with 11 bases that match TRBD2. CDR3 size: 19 residues. V was clipped by 4 bases and J by 2 bases; unmatched bases: 15. Germline V gene sequence: CDR1 LGHNA, CDR2 YNFKEQ. CDR3 loop: CASSLAGGPSGPLQETQYF. The DNA of the CDR3 is TGTGCCAGCAGCCTAGCGGGAGGGCCCTCTGGCCCTCTACAAGAGACCCAGTACTTC.